One sample yielded the 22 T cell receptor beta chains listed below, sequenced in a study of patients with pleural tuberculosis. TCRdb reprocessed the reads via MiXCR and lists one record per CDR3 protein. The table lists 29,000 or so distinct CDR3 sequences, about 20% of them singletons, with about 4% in the top ten. The sample was peripheral blood. Every receptor here comes from a human donor with pleural tuberculosis.

This clonotype was seen more than once but under ten times. The missing conserved phenylalanine or tryptophan at the end of this CDR3 makes a read error likely. The genes are TRBV27 and TRBJ1-1; D gene uncertain. The CDR3 is 15 amino acids. CDR1 is MNHEY, CDR2 SMNVEV, per germline (reference sequence). This CDR3 is CASSLDKRGLTGAFL. The CDR3 nucleotides read TGTGCCAGCAGTCTCGATAAACGGGGTTTGACTGGAGCTTTCCTT.

This clonotype was seen once. An end of the junction differs from the germline gene, which may be a read error. The chain has TRBV6-2 or TRBV6-3 and TRBJ1-1; D call uncertain. Germline assignment: CDR1 MNHEY and CDR2 SVGEGT. The CDR3 runs 15 residues. For the CDR3, the DNA is TGTGCCAGCAGTTGGCTGTCTATCGCAAGCACTGAAACTTTCTTT. Amino acids: CASSWLSIASTETFF.

This clonotype was detected ten times or more. The genes are TRBV27 and TRBJ2-7, with a possible D match to TRBD2 (5 bases). The CDR3 sequence is 13 residues long. Deletions cut 4 bases from V and 3 bases from J, with 10 bases between. From germline, CDR1 is MNHEY and CDR2 SMNVEV (reference sequence). CDR3 in amino acids: CASSSWGDYEQYF. CDR3 nucleotide sequence: TGTGCCAGCAGTTCCTGGGGAGACTACGAGCAGTACTTC.

This clonotype was counted ten times or more. The V call is TRBV6-1, the J call TRBJ2-3; D unresolved. Germline CDR1 is MNHNS and CDR2 is SASEGT. The CDR3 totals 13 residues. Trimming left V 6 bases short and J 4 bases short, with 11 bases between. In DNA, the CDR3 is TGTGCCAGCAGAATTTGGGCGTCAGATACGCAGTATTTT. Its translation is CASRIWASDTQYF.

In regard to this clonotype: One base away lies a much larger clone, so this may be a sequencing read error. The chain is built from TRBV30 and TRBJ1-1; D gene unclear. Trimming pared 5 bases from V and 4 bases from J, leaving 8 bases between. Germline loops: CDR1 GTSNPN, CDR2 SVGIG (reference sequence). The CDR3 loop spans 11 amino acids. The CDR3 protein is CAWARSTEAFF. The CDR3 DNA is TGTGCCTGGGCTCGGAGCACTGAAGCTTTCTTT. The complete variable domain, with remaining parts taken from reference TRBV30 and TRBJ1-1, reads SQTIHQWPATLVQPVGSPLSLECTVEGTSNPNLYWYRQAAGRGLQLLFYSVGIGQISSEVPQNLSASRPQDRQFILSSKKLLLSDSGFYLCAWARSTEAFFGQGTRLTVV.

The V gene is TRBV11-2, the J gene TRBJ2-5, with D possibly TRBD1 on 5 matching bases. Germline values: CDR1 SGHAT, CDR2 FQNNGV. The V gene lost 5 bases and the J gene lost 2 bases, with 9 bases spanning the gap. The CDR3 spans 13 residues. CDR3 residues: CASSRDRQETQYF. CDR3 nucleotide sequence: TGTGCCAGCAGCAGAGACAGACAAGAGACCCAGTACTTC.

Of note for this clonotype: This clone may be a read error of a much larger clone one base away. J is TRBJ1-2 and V is TRBV29-1; no reliable D call. This CDR3 spans 9 amino acids. Germline CDR1 is SQVTM and CDR2 is ANQGSEA. The DNA for the CDR3 is TGCAGCGTTGACAATGGCTACGCCTTC. Its protein product is CSVDNGYAF.

This clonotype is deemed medium-sized. The chain has TRBV6-2 or TRBV6-3 and TRBJ1-1; perhaps TRBD1 as D (6 bases). Trimming removed 2 bases at V and 1 base at J, with 11 bases between. The CDR3 has 15 amino acids. Germline CDR1 is MNHEY and CDR2 is SVGEGT. The CDR3 loop reads CASSYDGGGNTEAFF. Written as DNA, the CDR3 is TGTGCCAGCAGTTACGATGGAGGGGGGAACACTGAAGCTTTCTTT.

About this clonotype: Since the CDR3 does not end with the conserved phenylalanine or tryptophan, this likely comes from a read error. The chain joins TRBV4-1 to TRBJ2-7, with a possible D match to TRBD1 (6 bases). This CDR3 comprises 14 residues. Deletions cut 4 bases from V and 4 bases from J, with 14 bases between. The V gene's germline CDR1 is MGHRA and CDR2 YSYEKL. CDR3 in DNA: TGCGCCAGCAGCCGAGCAAGGGGGTGGTACGAGCAGTACCTC. This gives the protein CASSRARGWYEQYL.

This clonotype occurred many times. V is TRBV5-1 and J is TRBJ1-1, with unresolved D. The CDR3 runs 14 residues. Per germline, CDR1 SGHRS and CDR2 YFSETQ. V was pared by 0 bases and J by 4 bases, with 10 bases between. DNA for the CDR3: TGCGCCAGCAGCTTGGAGGGTAGCGGCACTGAAGCTTTCTTT. Translated, it gives CASSLEGSGTEAFF.

The table lists this clonotype with many counts. The rearrangement links TRBV14 to TRBJ2-1; D is unclear. This CDR3 comprises 15 residues. Germline CDR1 and CDR2: SGHDN and FVKESK. The V end was cut by 3 bases, the J end by 5 bases, with 14 bases between. The CDR3 DNA reads TGTGCCAGCAGCCAGGCGGTAGTGGTCCACAATGAGCAGTTCTTC. Its protein product is CASSQAVVVHNEQFF.

This clonotype was seen many times. The chain uses TRBV29-1 and TRBJ1-4; D is uncertain. The CDR3 is made up of 10 amino acids. V was cut by 4 bases and J by 6 bases, with 3 bases left in between. Germline CDR1 SQVTM, CDR2 ANQGSEA. The CDR3 nucleotides are TGCAGCGTTGGGGATGAAAAACTGTTTTTT. Its protein product is CSVGDEKLFF. The full variable domain, with the rest looked up from reference TRBV29-1 and TRBJ1-4, is SAVISQKPSRDICQRGTSLTIQCQVDSQVTMMFWYRQQPGQSLTLIATANQGSEATYESGFVIDKFPISRPNLTFSTLTVSNMSPEDSSIYLCSVGDEKLFFGSGTQLSVL.

This clonotype is medium-sized in the sample. The V gene is TRBV6-1, the J gene TRBJ1-6, with D perhaps TRBD1 (5 bases). This CDR3 contains 12 residues. Trimming stripped 8 bases from V and 14 bases from J, with 16 bases between. In germline, CDR1 is MNHNS, CDR2 SASEGT. Here the CDR3 reads CASGPGGYTLHF. The DNA for the CDR3 is TGTGCCAGCGGTCCTGGGGGATACACCCTCCACTTT.

This clonotype was detected ten times or more. The rearrangement links TRBV15 to TRBJ2-7; no definite D call. V gave up 0 bases and J gave up 6 bases, with 12 bases separating them. The CDR3 loop spans 14 amino acids. The germline CDR1 and CDR2 sequences are LNHNV and YYDKDF (reference sequence). Here the CDR3 reads CATSRDLGYAEQYF. For the CDR3, the DNA is TGTGCCACCAGCAGAGATTTGGGTTATGCCGAGCAGTACTTC. Together with reference TRBV15 and TRBJ2-7, the CDR3 gives the full variable domain: DAMVIQNPRYQVTQFGKPVTLSCSQTLNHNVMYWYQQKSSQAPKLLFHYYDKDFNNEADTPDNFQSRRPNTSFCFLDIRSPGLGDTAMYLCATSRDLGYAEQYFGPGTRLTVT.

This clonotype was detected ten times or more. The V and J genes are TRBV19 and TRBJ1-5; D is perhaps TRBD1 (6 bases). V was pared by 6 bases and J by 2 bases, with 17 bases between. This CDR3 has 16 amino acids. CDR1 LNHDA and CDR2 SQIVND come from the germline V gene (reference sequence). CDR3 amino acids: CASSQAGDFGNQPQHF. The DNA of the CDR3 is TGTGCCAGTAGCCAGGCAGGGGATTTCGGCAATCAGCCCCAGCATTTT.

This clonotype was seen at least ten times. This chain joins TRBV7-2 and TRBJ2-5; 9 nucleotides align to TRBD2. Per germline, CDR1 SGHTA and CDR2 FQGNSA. The CDR3 length is 15 residues. V was pared by 3 bases and J by 6 bases, with 8 bases of the junction left unmatched. As DNA, the CDR3 is TGTGCCAGCAGCTTTGATAGCGGGGGCGTACAGACCCAGTACTTC. This sequence encodes CASSFDSGGVQTQYF.

A remark on this clonotype: A single base separates this from a much larger clone, so it may be a read error. This chain joins TRBV29-1 and TRBJ2-4; 10 bases map to TRBD1. CDR1 SQVTM and CDR2 ANQGSEA come from the germline V gene. This CDR3 is 14 amino acids long. The CDR3 nucleotides read TGCGGCGTTGAGGACAGGGGGACCAAAAACATTCAGTACTTC. Translating gives CGVEDRGTKNIQYF.

This clonotype was recorded many times. The chain employs TRBV10-3 and TRBJ1-1; maybe TRBD1 (5 bases). This CDR3 is 13 amino acids long. Germline lookup yields CDR1 ENHRY and CDR2 SYGVKD. The V end lost 6 bases, the J end lost 3 bases, and 11 bases lay between the germline ends. The CDR3 nucleotides read TGTGCCATCAGGGAGGGGTCACACACTGAAGCTTTCTTT. Encoded protein: CAIREGSHTEAFF.

This clonotype was observed at least ten times. This chain joins TRBV18 and TRBJ1-2; D unclear. CDR1 and CDR2 from the germline V gene are KGHSH and LQKENI. V lost 0 bases and J 4 bases, leaving 6 bases between the germline ends. CDR3 size: 13 residues. CDR3 residues: CASSPPTVYGYTF. DNA for the CDR3: TGTGCCAGCTCACCACCGACGGTCTATGGCTACACCTTC.

This clonotype was recorded many times. This chain joins TRBV3-1 and TRBJ1-1, with D perhaps TRBD1 (6 bases). Trimming removed 0 bases from V and 6 bases from J, with 11 bases in between. The CDR3 covers 14 residues. From germline, CDR1 is LGHDT and CDR2 YNNKEL (reference sequence). The CDR3 bases are TGTGCCAGCAGCCAAGAAAGTAAGGGGGCTGAAGCTTTCTTT. This sequence encodes CASSQESKGAEAFF.

This clonotype was recorded many times. Its ends do not fully match the called genes, so a read error is possible. The rearrangement uses TRBV2 and TRBJ1-6; D is undetermined. The CDR3 is made up of 15 amino acids. Germline CDR1 and CDR2: SNHLY and FYNNEI. CDR3 protein: CTSSYTPAGNSPLHF. The CDR3 DNA sequence: TGTACCAGCAGTTATACACCGGCCGGGAATTCACCCCTCCACTTT.

As concerns this clonotype: A junction boundary mismatches the germline segment, possibly from a read error. The rearrangement links TRBV3-1 to TRBJ1-5; D ambiguous. This CDR3 contains 16 residues. The germline V gene has CDR1 LGHDT and CDR2 YNNKEL (reference sequence). In DNA form, the CDR3 reads TGTGCCAGCAGCCAAGAATCCCGTCAGAGCAGTCAGCCTCAGCATTTT. It yields the protein CASSQESRQSSQPQHF.